The present entry profiles one TCR beta chain with its context. What it binds is unknown. The identical CDR3 is also encoded by other nucleotide sequences in the sample. The data stem from a study of shared clonotypes between healthy human individuals. Regarding the study as a whole: In general, naive subsets displayed greater estimated richness than memory subsets did. Clonotypes shared by all four sorted-subset donors had higher generation probabilities than non-shared clonotypes. A handful of donors showed sharing of approximately 5% of naive CD4 clonotypes.

Naive CD8 isolation took CD45RO-negative cells positively selected for CCR7 and excluded terminally differentiated effector memory CD45RA+ cells. CDR1 MNHEY and CDR2 SVGAGI come from the germline V gene. The V end lost 2 bases, the J end lost 4 bases, and 2 bases lay between the germline ends. The CDR3 sequence is 12 residues long. Some clones are missing from TCRdb's copy, which holds only in-frame ones; the method was immunoSEQ multiplex PCR. The table records about 820,000 clones, 92% of them present only once. The clonotype was recovered from a man under 40 in good health. Sequencing input: naive CD8+ T cells sorted from blood. The chain uses TRBV6-5 and TRBJ2-2; no reliable D call. The DNA of the CDR3 is TGTGCCAGCAGTTACCTCACCGGGGAGCTGTTTTTT. It is translated as CASSYLTGELFF.